The 24 T cell receptor beta chains below come from one sample, sequenced in a study of cytomegalovirus exposure and HLA in healthy donors. 60 Vbeta and 13 Jbeta primers were used in PCR. Data came from immunoSEQ multiplex PCR; TCRdb stores just in-frame clones and leaves some out. The sample shows 160,000 or so clones, 72% of them seen only once. Sequenced: PBMCs. Source of these receptors: a human donor in good health.

The V call is TRBV18, the J call TRBJ1-5; a possible D gene is TRBD1 (5 bases). The germline CDR1 and CDR2 sequences are KGHSH and LQKENI. The V end lost 2 bases, the J end lost 1 base, and 6 bases lay between the germline ends. The CDR3 covers 14 residues. CDR3 bases: TGTGCCAGCTCACCAAGACAGAGCAATCAGCCCCAGCATTTT. As protein: CASSPRQSNQPQHF.

The chain couples TRBV7-8 to TRBJ2-1; 9 bases fit TRBD2. This CDR3 region has 15 residues. Germline CDR1 is SGHVS and CDR2 is FQNEAQ. The J segment lost 8 bases and the V segment lost 5 bases, leaving 10 bases of the junction unmatched. The CDR3 DNA sequence: TGTGCCAGCAGCGAGCGGGGGGCCGGACGGTATGAGCAGTTCTTC. This sequence encodes CASSERGAGRYEQFF.

The V and J genes are TRBV9 and TRBJ2-6, with D unresolved. The CDR3 has 14 residues. The ends were cut back, 4 bases at V and 0 bases at J, with 5 bases in the middle. Germline loops: CDR1 SGDLS, CDR2 YYNGEE. The chain's CDR3 is CASSPHSGANVLTF. DNA for the CDR3: TGTGCCAGCAGCCCCCACTCTGGGGCCAACGTCCTGACTTTC.

The chain joins TRBV5-4 to TRBJ1-2, with D hard to call. The germline V and J ends were trimmed by 4 bases and 3 bases, with 16 bases remaining between them. CDR1 is SGHNT and CDR2 is YYREEE in the germline V gene (reference sequence). The CDR3 extends over 15 amino acids. DNA for the CDR3: TGTGCCAGCAGCCCCGCGGGGTATCCGTACTATGGCTACACCTTC. The encoded protein is CASSPAGYPYYGYTF.

The chain employs TRBV19 and TRBJ2-5, with TRBD1 identical over 7 bases. The CDR3 runs 13 residues. V dropped 10 bases and J dropped 7; count of bases not matched to a gene: 12. Germline V gene data show CDR1 as LNHDA and CDR2 as SQIVND (reference sequence). CDR3 nucleotide sequence: TGTGCCACCCGAGGGCAGGGGGTAGGGACCCAGTACTTC. Translation: CATRGQGVGTQYF.

This rearrangement joins TRBV4-3 to TRBJ2-7; possibly TRBD1 for D (6 bases). Germline assignment: CDR1 LGHNA and CDR2 YSLEER. The CDR3 has 14 residues. V was shortened by 0 bases and J by 4 bases, with 10 bases between the two germline ends. For the CDR3, the DNA is TGCGCCAGCAGCCAAGATCTAACAGGGTACGAGCAGTACTTC. Translation gives CASSQDLTGYEQYF.

The chain combines TRBV27 with TRBJ2-1, with 8 nucleotides matching TRBD1. The ends lost 2 bases at V and 2 bases at J; junction bases unmatched: 11. Looked up from germline, CDR1 is MNHEY and CDR2 is SMNVEV (reference sequence). CDR3 length equals 18 residues. The CDR3 nucleotides read TGTGCCAGCAGTTTAGGACAGGGAACAGGGCGGGCCTACAATGAGCAGTTCTTC. It encodes CASSLGQGTGRAYNEQFF.

This chain joins TRBV6-1 and TRBJ2-2; no definite D call. The V and J ends lost 5 bases and 3 bases respectively, with 10 bases between them. Per germline, CDR1 MNHNS and CDR2 SASEGT. The CDR3 loop spans 14 amino acids. The CDR3 loop is CASSTIRDTGELFF. The CDR3, as DNA: TGTGCCAGCAGTACTATCCGGGACACCGGGGAGCTGTTTTTT.

This rearrangement joins TRBV5-4 to TRBJ1-3, with D unresolved. Trimming cost V 2 bases and J 8 bases, with 5 bases left between them. The germline V gene has CDR1 SGHNT and CDR2 YYREEE (reference sequence). CDR3 length equals 11 residues. The CDR3 nucleotides are TGTGCCAGCAGCTTATTCGACACCATATATTTT. Encoded protein: CASSLFDTIYF.

The genes are TRBV4-3 and TRBJ2-5; TRBD2 matches 10 bases. J lost 2 bases, V lost 4 bases, and 10 bases had no gene match. The CDR3 sequence is 17 residues long. Per the germline V gene, CDR1 is LGHNA and CDR2 is YSLEER. The CDR3: CASSPRLLAGAQETQYF. The CDR3 bases are TGCGCCAGCAGCCCTCGTCTCCTAGCGGGGGCACAAGAGACCCAGTACTTC.

V usage is TRBV5-4 and J usage is TRBJ2-6, with D possibly being TRBD1 (5 bases). This CDR3 contains 17 residues. CDR1 and CDR2 (germline): SGHNT, YYREEE (reference sequence). V was pared by 4 bases and J by 4 bases, with 18 bases between. Here the CDR3 DNA reads TGTGCCAGCAGCCCACGAAGGGGTAGGCAAGGGGCCAACGTCCTGACTTTC. This codes for CASSPRRGRQGANVLTF.

The chain links TRBV7-3 to TRBJ2-1; D is unclear. Deletions cut 3 bases from V and 9 bases from J, with 6 bases between. Per the germline V gene, CDR1 is SGHTA and CDR2 is FQGTGA. The CDR3 is 11 residues long. The CDR3 bases are TGTGCCAGCAGCTTCGGTAGTGAGCAGTTCTTC. Translated, it gives CASSFGSEQFF.

This clone was seen more than once but under ten times. The CDR3 protein is CASSLERTGNEQYF. DNA for the CDR3: TGTGCCAGCAGCCTCGAACGAACAGGCAACGAGCAGTACTTC. The chain recombines TRBV11-1 with TRBJ2-7; possible D gene TRBD1, 5 bases. Germline V gene data show CDR1 as SGHAT and CDR2 as FQDESV (reference sequence). V lost 5 bases, J lost 5 bases, and 16 bases lay in between. This CDR3 spans 14 amino acids.

The J gene is TRBJ2-7, the V gene TRBV5-1; tentative D call: TRBD1 (6 bases). CDR3 length: 13 residues. Trimming shortened V by 7 bases and J by 2 bases, and 13 bases separated the two germline ends. CDR1 SGHRS and CDR2 YFSETQ come from the germline V gene. CDR3 DNA sequence: TGCGCCAGCGGCAGATCAGGGGCCTACGAGCAGTACTTC. Protein: CASGRSGAYEQYF.

This clone was counted between two and nine times. The chain combines TRBV19 with TRBJ1-2, with 7 bases matching TRBD1. Per the germline V gene, CDR1 is LNHDA and CDR2 is SQIVND (reference sequence). This CDR3 contains 14 residues. Trimming at V came to 3 bases and at J to 3 bases, leaving 4 bases not matched to a gene. The CDR3 DNA follows: TGTGCCAGTAGTATCTTCGGACAGGACTATGGCTACACCTTC. This codes for CASSIFGQDYGYTF.

The rearrangement uses TRBV9 and TRBJ2-7; 7 bases align to TRBD1. J was trimmed by 5 bases and V by 0 bases; bases with no gene match: 8. The CDR3 extends over 15 amino acids. The germline CDR1 and CDR2 sequences are SGDLS and YYNGEE. CDR3 DNA sequence: TGTGCCAGCAGCGTAGGTAAGACAGGGATACACGAGCAGTACTTC. Translating gives CASSVGKTGIHEQYF.

This sequence joins TRBV5-1 and TRBJ1-4, with unresolved D. Germline V lookup: CDR1 SGHRS, CDR2 YFSETQ. The V gene lost 5 bases and the J gene lost 0 bases, with 8 bases spanning the gap. The CDR3 totals 14 residues. The CDR3 sequence is CASSSRTTNEKLFF. The CDR3 DNA follows: TGCGCCAGCAGTTCTAGGACAACTAATGAAAAACTGTTTTTT.

The rearrangement links TRBV5-1 to TRBJ2-5, with TRBD1 matching 9 bases. Germline loops: CDR1 SGHRS, CDR2 YFSETQ. The CDR3 runs to 16 residues. Trimming removed 1 base from V and 2 bases from J; junction bases left unmatched: 6. The CDR3 sequence: CASSLPHRGQQETQYF. The CDR3 nucleotides are TGCGCCAGCAGCTTGCCCCACAGGGGGCAGCAAGAGACCCAGTACTTC.

In this sample, this clone turned up a few times. The rearrangement links TRBV6-8 to TRBJ2-7; 7 bases fit TRBD2. From germline, CDR1 is MNHGY and CDR2 SAAAGT. The CDR3 contains 13 residues. Trimming took 8 bases from V and 5 from J; bases not matched to a gene: 9. The CDR3, as DNA: TGTGCCAGCCGCGGGATGAGCGGGGACGAGCAGTACTTC. Translated: CASRGMSGDEQYF.

The chain combines TRBV6-1 with TRBJ2-7, with TRBD1 matching over 8 bases. V was clipped by 3 bases and J by 3 bases; unmatched bases: 10. CDR1 and CDR2 (germline): MNHNS, SASEGT. The CDR3 is made up of 16 amino acids. The CDR3 DNA is TGTGCCAGCAGTGAGCCCCTGGGGACAGGACGCTACGAGCAGTACTTC. It codes for CASSEPLGTGRYEQYF.

V usage is TRBV6-1 and J usage is TRBJ1-2, with D hard to call. Germline values: CDR1 MNHNS, CDR2 SASEGT. This CDR3 spans 14 amino acids. Trimming pared 6 bases from V and 4 bases from J, leaving 15 bases between. DNA for the CDR3: TGTGCCAGCAGGGCTTGGCTGGCTCTCTATGGCTACACCTTC. The encoded protein is CASRAWLALYGYTF.

CDR3 residues: CASSPSGGPENGFQETQYF. CDR3 bases: TGTGCCAGCAGCCCTAGCGGGGGACCCGAAAACGGATTCCAAGAGACCCAGTACTTC. The chain carries TRBV7-9 and TRBJ2-5; the match to TRBD2 covers 10 bases. Germline V CDR1 and CDR2: SEHNR, FQNEAQ (reference sequence). CDR3 length: 19 amino acids. J lost 1 base, V lost 5 bases, and 16 bases had no gene match.

The chain has TRBV21-1 and TRBJ1-1; the D call of TRBD1 is as the table states it, not checked on the DNA. TRBV21-1 corresponds to a pseudogene. CDR3 length: 13 residues. The CDR3 loop is CASTGQGNTEAFF. In DNA, the CDR3 is TGTGCCAGCACCGGACAGGGGAACACTGAAGCTTTCTTT.

The gene calls are TRBV10-3 and TRBJ1-5; 11 nucleotides match TRBD1. CDR1 is ENHRY, CDR2 SYGVKD, per germline. The CDR3 sequence is 14 residues long. V gave up 11 bases and J gave up 2 bases; unmatched junction bases: 5. The CDR3 spells CALPGQGGNQPQHF. The CDR3 DNA sequence: TGTGCCTTACCGGGACAGGGGGGCAATCAGCCCCAGCATTTT.